These 23 T cell receptor beta chains came from one sample sequenced in a study of early T cells in non-severe SARS-CoV-2 infection. MiXCR, run by TCRdb on the 5' RACE reads, gives a single entry per CDR3 protein. The repertoire holds 50,000 to 65,000 distinct CDR3 sequences, with over 10% as singletons. The sample comprised whole blood. These receptors were taken from an adult who was a healthcare worker with PCR-confirmed SARS-CoV-2 infection or an uninfected control (not recorded which).

CDR3 DNA sequence: TGCAGCGTTGATGGGGAAGGACGCTACGAGCAGTACTTC. Amino acid sequence: CSVDGEGRYEQYF. The rearrangement uses TRBV29-1 and TRBJ2-7, with unresolved D. The germline CDR1 and CDR2 sequences are SQVTM and ANQGSEA. CDR3 length: 13 residues. V lost 3 bases, J lost 3 bases, and 12 bases lay in between.

The rearrangement joins TRBV5-1 to TRBJ2-7; 8 bases line up with TRBD1. This CDR3 contains 14 residues. Germline V gene lookup returns CDR1 SGHRS and CDR2 YFSETQ. J gave up 7 bases and V 1 base, and 7 bases lay outside the gene matches. The DNA for the CDR3 is TGCGCCAGCAGCTTGTTTGGACAGGGTGGAGAGCAGTACTTC. This gives the protein CASSLFGQGGEQYF.

Points on this clonotype: A much larger clone differs from this one at a single base, so this may be a read error. The chain uses TRBV2 and TRBJ2-1; D remains unclear. Per germline, CDR1 SNHLY and CDR2 FYNNEI. The CDR3 totals 12 residues. The CDR3 spells CADSVFYNEQFF. Here the CDR3 DNA reads TGTGCAGATTCGGTCTTCTACAATGAGCAGTTCTTC.

This clonotype was recorded many times. The rearrangement links TRBV5-8 to TRBJ2-7; D perhaps matches TRBD1 (6 bases). V was clipped by 4 bases and J by 2 bases, with 16 bases between them. CDR3 length: 15 amino acids. Looked up from germline, CDR1 is SGHTS and CDR2 is YDEGEE. The CDR3 DNA reads TGTGCCAGCAGCCCGACGGGTGAGGGGGCCTACGAGCAGTACTTC. Its translation: CASSPTGEGAYEQYF.

This clonotype was counted only a few times. Here the CDR3 DNA reads TGTGCCAGCCAGGGTTCTTCCTACGAGCAGTACTTC. This translates into CASQGSSYEQYF. J is TRBJ2-7 and V is TRBV6-5; tentatively, D is TRBD1 (5 bases). With 8 bases removed from V and 1 base from J, the gap between germline ends came to 9 bases. CDR1 is MNHEY and CDR2 is SVGAGI in the germline V gene. The CDR3 length is 12 residues.

This clonotype turned up a few times. This sequence joins TRBV9 and TRBJ1-3; TRBD1 is a possible D gene (6 bases). Germline values: CDR1 SGDLS, CDR2 YYNGEE. This CDR3 contains 16 residues. V was trimmed by 4 bases and J by 2 bases, leaving 16 bases between them. CDR3 amino acids: CASSLYRVAAGNTIYF. CDR3 DNA: TGTGCCAGCAGCCTTTACAGGGTTGCGGCTGGAAACACCATATATTTT.

The chain links TRBV6-5 to TRBJ1-5, with D possibly being TRBD1 (6 bases). V was pared by 4 bases and J by 9 bases, with 13 bases between. The germline V gene encodes CDR1 MNHEY and CDR2 SVGAGI. This CDR3 is 13 amino acids long. CDR3 bases: TGTGCCAGCAGTTCAGGGGCCCTAAGGCCCCAGCATTTT. Its translation is CASSSGALRPQHF.

The J gene is TRBJ1-4, the V gene TRBV7-3, with D possibly matching TRBD1 (5 bases). The ends were cut back, 5 bases at V and 7 bases at J, with 14 bases in the middle. This CDR3 contains 14 residues. Germline loops: CDR1 SGHTA, CDR2 FQGTGA. The CDR3 nucleotides read TGTGCCAGCAGCCCCCCTCCAGGGAGTGAAAAACTGTTTTTT. Residues: CASSPPPGSEKLFF.

This clonotype came up once. V is TRBV4-1 and J is TRBJ2-7, with 8 bases aligning to TRBD1. The trim removed 0 bases at V and 5 bases at J, leaving 6 bases unmatched. Germline CDR1 is MGHRA and CDR2 is YSYEKL. This CDR3 region has 15 residues. The CDR3 reads CASSQELQGVNEQYF. The CDR3 DNA reads as TGCGCCAGCAGCCAAGAGCTACAGGGGGTCAACGAGCAGTACTTC.

The CDR3 region has the DNA TGCAGCGTTGAAGGACAGGGTACTGGGGCCAACGTCCTGACTTTC. Protein sequence: CSVEGQGTGANVLTF. J is TRBJ2-6 and V is TRBV29-1; 7 positions agree with TRBD1. CDR1 and CDR2 (germline): SQVTM, ANQGSEA. This CDR3 spans 15 amino acids. With 1 base clipped from V and 2 bases from J, the junction kept 2 bases outside the gene matches.

The V gene is TRBV6-5, the J gene TRBJ1-2; TRBD1 might be the D (5 bases). The CDR3 consists of 13 residues. Germline V lookup: CDR1 MNHEY, CDR2 SVGAGI. The ends were cut back, 6 bases at V and 8 bases at J, with 16 bases in the middle. CDR3: CASSIGGSEGYTF. The CDR3 DNA is TGTGCCAGCAGCATCGGGGGATCCGAAGGCTACACCTTC.

The chain recombines TRBV14 with TRBJ2-4; TRBD2 is a possible D gene (6 bases). CDR1 is SGHDN, CDR2 FVKESK, per germline. The CDR3 has 14 amino acids. Trimming took off 4 bases at V and 10 bases at J, with 17 bases between the two ends. CDR3 sequence: CASSPLSDGSIQYF. The DNA of the CDR3 is TGTGCCAGCAGCCCTCTATCAGACGGGAGTATTCAGTACTTC.

In this sample, this clonotype turned up many times. The rearrangement links TRBV5-1 to TRBJ2-5; D is perhaps TRBD2 (5 bases). Germline V gene lookup returns CDR1 SGHRS and CDR2 YFSETQ. V was trimmed by 0 bases and J by 5 bases, leaving 8 bases between them. The CDR3 runs to 13 residues. CDR3 amino acids: CASSLVPGETQYF. CDR3 coding DNA: TGCGCCAGCAGCTTGGTACCGGGGGAGACCCAGTACTTC.

In its sample, this clonotype was seen many times. The V gene is TRBV7-2, the J gene TRBJ2-5; 7 bases line up with TRBD2. From germline, CDR1 is SGHTA and CDR2 FQGNSA. V trimming: 5 bases; J trimming: 4 bases; junction bases outside the gene matches: 7. The CDR3 sequence is 14 residues long. In DNA form, the CDR3 reads TGTGCCAGCAGCCCCAAGGGAGGGCCAGAGACCCAGTACTTC. Translation gives CASSPKGGPETQYF.

This rearrangement joins TRBV3-1 to TRBJ2-5; no reliable D call. Germline loops: CDR1 LGHDT, CDR2 YNNKEL (reference sequence). V lost 0 bases, J lost 9 bases, and 14 bases lay in between. The CDR3 consists of 14 residues. CDR3 sequence: CASSQDLNSAAQYF. The CDR3 DNA reads as TGTGCCAGCAGCCAAGATTTGAATTCGGCGGCCCAGTACTTC.

This clonotype is judged medium-sized. The V and J genes are TRBV7-3 and TRBJ2-2; a possible D gene is TRBD2 (5 bases). Germline-derived CDR1 and CDR2 are SGHTA and FQGTGA. Trimming left V 5 bases short and J 8 bases short, with 12 bases between. This CDR3 region has 13 residues. This chain's CDR3 is CASSLGVKGELFF. CDR3 nucleotide sequence: TGTGCCAGCAGCCTGGGAGTTAAGGGGGAGCTGTTTTTT.

The V gene is TRBV6-1, the J gene TRBJ1-1; D not certain. Looked up from germline, CDR1 is MNHNS and CDR2 is SASEGT. Trimming stripped 2 bases from V and 3 bases from J, with 13 bases between. The CDR3 covers 15 residues. CDR3 protein: CASSELALWHTEAFF. The CDR3 DNA reads as TGTGCCAGCAGTGAATTAGCCCTCTGGCACACTGAAGCTTTCTTT.

A few counts support this clonotype. The V and J genes are TRBV4-2 and TRBJ2-5, with TRBD2 identical over 14 bases. Germline assignment: CDR1 LGHNA and CDR2 YNFKEQ. The CDR3 sequence is 19 residues long. The V and J ends lost 3 bases and 3 bases, in that order; junction bases with no gene match: 12. CDR3 region: CASSHAGTSGGEWEETQYF. DNA of the CDR3: TGTGCCAGCAGCCATGCTGGGACTAGCGGGGGAGAATGGGAAGAGACCCAGTACTTC.

This clonotype was detected ten times or more. The chain uses TRBV24-1 and TRBJ1-6; a weak D match, TRBD1 (5 bases). V gave up 5 bases and J gave up 0 bases, with 25 bases separating them. The CDR3 is made up of 21 amino acids. CDR1 and CDR2 (germline): KGHDR, SFDVKD. The chain's CDR3 is CATSASSPQGRFCSYNSPLHF. CDR3 nucleotide sequence: TGTGCCACCAGTGCATCGAGCCCCCAGGGTCGATTCTGCTCCTATAATTCACCCCTCCACTTT.

The chain joins TRBV9 to TRBJ1-5; maybe TRBD1 (6 bases). Germline loops: CDR1 SGDLS, CDR2 YYNGEE. V was trimmed by 0 bases and J by 4 bases, leaving 11 bases between them. CDR3 length: 15 amino acids. The CDR3 DNA follows: TGTGCCAGCAGCGTAGGCCAGGGGCCTAATCAGCCCCAGCATTTT. It specifies CASSVGQGPNQPQHF.

The sample holds many counts of this clonotype. The gene calls are TRBV5-1 and TRBJ1-1; perhaps TRBD1 as D (6 bases). Looked up from germline, CDR1 is SGHRS and CDR2 is YFSETQ. Trimming removed 0 bases at V and 0 bases at J, with 12 bases between. This CDR3 contains 16 residues. CDR3 region: CASSLGLGQLNTEAFF. Written as DNA, the CDR3 is TGCGCCAGCAGCTTGGGACTCGGACAGCTGAACACTGAAGCTTTCTTT.

A few counts support this clonotype. The chain employs TRBV4-2 and TRBJ1-4, with 7 positions matching TRBD1. Per germline, CDR1 LGHNA and CDR2 YNFKEQ. This CDR3 is 19 amino acids long. With V trimmed by 2 bases and J by 0 bases, 12 bases remained unmatched. For the CDR3, the DNA is TGTGCCAGCAGCCAAAGGTCCGTGACAGGGATTACAACTAATGAAAAACTGTTTTTT. It codes for CASSQRSVTGITTNEKLFF.

In regard to this clonotype: With a much larger clone just one base away, this may be a read error. The chain carries TRBV9 and TRBJ1-1, with 7 nucleotides matching TRBD1. This CDR3 spans 17 amino acids. V was clipped by 2 bases and J by 0 bases; unmatched bases: 10. CDR1 and CDR2 from the germline V gene are SGDLS and YYNGEE. CDR3 region: CASSVIAQGTMNTEAFF. CDR3 DNA: TGTGCCAGCAGCGTGATAGCACAGGGGACGATGAACACTGAAGCTTTCTTT. Based on the CDR3 plus reference TRBV9 and TRBJ1-1, the full variable domain is DSGVTQTPKHLITATGQRVTLRCSPRSGDLSVYWYQQSLDQGLQFLIQYYNGEERAKGNILERFSAQQFPDLHSELNLSSLELGDSALYFCASSVIAQGTMNTEAFFGQGTRLTVV.